This TCR beta chain is drawn from a study of PD-1 blockade in classical Hodgkin lymphoma. Here immunoSEQ multiplex PCR was the method, and the copy in TCRdb shows in-frame clones only, minus some. This repertoire shows about 22,000 clones, almost 70% found once; its top ten account for roughly 3.3%. Relapse after autologous stem cell transplantation occurred in every patient, and brentuximab vedotin exposure varied. Germline CDR1 reads SGHNT; CDR2 reads YYREEE (reference sequence). CDR3 length: 12 amino acids. Trimming shortened V by 2 bases and J by 4 bases, and 6 bases separated the two germline ends. General study results and limits: Nothing has yet pinned down what causes the repertoire differences, possibly disease activity or prior therapy.

With respect to this clone: No antigen is known for it.

The chain uses TRBV5-4 and TRBJ1-1; D might be TRBD1 (5 bases). The sequenced sample was peripheral blood mononuclear cells (PBMCs), obtained at baseline. The sequence was collected from a human donor with classical Hodgkin lymphoma. CDR3: CASSLRGTEAFF. The CDR3 DNA reads TGTGCCAGCAGCTTAAGGGGCACTGAAGCTTTCTTT.